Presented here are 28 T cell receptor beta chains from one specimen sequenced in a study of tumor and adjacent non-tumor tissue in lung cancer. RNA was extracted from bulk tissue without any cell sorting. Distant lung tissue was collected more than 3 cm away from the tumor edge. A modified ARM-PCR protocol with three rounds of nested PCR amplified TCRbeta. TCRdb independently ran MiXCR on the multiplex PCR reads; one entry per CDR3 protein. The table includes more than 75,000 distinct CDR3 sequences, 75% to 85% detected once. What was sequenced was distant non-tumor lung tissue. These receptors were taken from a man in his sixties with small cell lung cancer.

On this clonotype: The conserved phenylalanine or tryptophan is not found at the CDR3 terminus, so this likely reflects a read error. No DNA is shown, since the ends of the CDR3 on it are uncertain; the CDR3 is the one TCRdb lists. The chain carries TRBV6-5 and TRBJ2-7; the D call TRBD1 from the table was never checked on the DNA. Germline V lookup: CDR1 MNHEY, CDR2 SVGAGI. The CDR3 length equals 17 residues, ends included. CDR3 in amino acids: CASNRHPSSGDSDELYI.

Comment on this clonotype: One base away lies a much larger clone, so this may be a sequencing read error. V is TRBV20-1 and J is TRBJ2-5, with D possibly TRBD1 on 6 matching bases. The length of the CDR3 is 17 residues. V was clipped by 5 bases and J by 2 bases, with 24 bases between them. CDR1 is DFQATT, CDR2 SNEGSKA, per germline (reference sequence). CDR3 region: CSAQDWWGHGEQETQYF. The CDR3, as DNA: TGCAGTGCTCAAGATTGGTGGGGACACGGGGAACAAGAGACCCAGTACTTC.

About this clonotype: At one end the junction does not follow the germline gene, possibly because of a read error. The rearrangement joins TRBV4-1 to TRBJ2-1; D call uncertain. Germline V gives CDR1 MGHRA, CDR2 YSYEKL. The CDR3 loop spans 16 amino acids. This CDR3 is CASCQRSQTVMNDQFF. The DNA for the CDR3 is TGCGCCAGCTGCCAAAGAAGTCAGACGGTAATGAATGATCAGTTCTTC.

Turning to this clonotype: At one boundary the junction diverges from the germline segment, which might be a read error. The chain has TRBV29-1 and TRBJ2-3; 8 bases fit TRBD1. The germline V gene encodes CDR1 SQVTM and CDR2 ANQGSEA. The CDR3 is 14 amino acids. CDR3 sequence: CSASTGASSDTQYF. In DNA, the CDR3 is TGCAGCGCCTCGACAGGGGCTAGCTCAGATACACAGTACTTT.

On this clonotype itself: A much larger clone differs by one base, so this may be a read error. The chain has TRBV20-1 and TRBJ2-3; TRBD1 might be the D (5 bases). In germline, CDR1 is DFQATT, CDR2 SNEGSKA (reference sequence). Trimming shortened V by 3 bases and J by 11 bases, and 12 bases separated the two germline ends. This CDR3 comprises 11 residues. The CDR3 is CSASRVNKQYF. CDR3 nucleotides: TGCAGTGCTAGCAGGGTTAATAAGCAGTATTTT.

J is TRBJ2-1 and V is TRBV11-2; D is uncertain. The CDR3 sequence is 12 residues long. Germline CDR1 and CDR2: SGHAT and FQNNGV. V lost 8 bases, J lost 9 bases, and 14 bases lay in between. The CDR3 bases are TGTGCCAGCTGCCCTTTAGGATGTGAGCAGTTCTTC. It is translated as CASCPLGCEQFF.

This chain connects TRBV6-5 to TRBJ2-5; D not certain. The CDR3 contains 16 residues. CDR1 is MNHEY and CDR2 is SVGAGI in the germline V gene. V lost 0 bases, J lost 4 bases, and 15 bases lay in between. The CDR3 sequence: CASSYSGWTPRETQYF. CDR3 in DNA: TGTGCCAGCAGTTACTCGGGGTGGACGCCCCGAGAGACCCAGTACTTC.

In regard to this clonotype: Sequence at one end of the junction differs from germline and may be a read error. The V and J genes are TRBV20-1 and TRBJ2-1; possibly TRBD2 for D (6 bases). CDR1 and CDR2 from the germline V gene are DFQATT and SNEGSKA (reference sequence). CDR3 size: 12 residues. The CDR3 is CCAPSGYNEMFF. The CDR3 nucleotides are TGCTGTGCTCCGAGCGGGTACAATGAGATGTTCTTC.

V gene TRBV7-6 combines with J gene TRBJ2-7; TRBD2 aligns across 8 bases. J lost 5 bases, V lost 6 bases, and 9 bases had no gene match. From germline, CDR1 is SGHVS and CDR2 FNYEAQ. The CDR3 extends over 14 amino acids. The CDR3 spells CASRSGLAEDEQYF. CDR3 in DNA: TGTGCCAGCAGGTCAGGACTAGCAGAGGACGAGCAGTACTTC.

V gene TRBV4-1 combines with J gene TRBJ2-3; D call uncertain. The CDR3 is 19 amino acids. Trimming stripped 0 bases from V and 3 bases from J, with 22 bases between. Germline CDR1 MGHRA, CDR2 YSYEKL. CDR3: CASSQDRSSRPRPTDTQYF. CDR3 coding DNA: TGCGCCAGCAGCCAAGATCGATCTTCCAGGCCTCGCCCAACAGATACGCAGTATTTT.

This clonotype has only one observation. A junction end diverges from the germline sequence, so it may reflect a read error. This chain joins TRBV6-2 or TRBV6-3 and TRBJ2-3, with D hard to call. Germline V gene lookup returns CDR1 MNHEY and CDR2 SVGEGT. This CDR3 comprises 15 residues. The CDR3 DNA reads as TGTGCCTGCAGTTACTCCTCAGGAGCGACTGATACGCAGTATTTT. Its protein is CACSYSSGATDTQYF.

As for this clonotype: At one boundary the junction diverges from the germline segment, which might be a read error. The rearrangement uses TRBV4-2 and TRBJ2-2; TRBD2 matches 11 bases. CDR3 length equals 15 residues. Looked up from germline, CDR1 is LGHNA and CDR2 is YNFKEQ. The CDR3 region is CSSKLAGDGVGELFF. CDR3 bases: TGTTCCAGCAAACTAGCGGGAGATGGTGTCGGGGAGCTGTTTTTT.

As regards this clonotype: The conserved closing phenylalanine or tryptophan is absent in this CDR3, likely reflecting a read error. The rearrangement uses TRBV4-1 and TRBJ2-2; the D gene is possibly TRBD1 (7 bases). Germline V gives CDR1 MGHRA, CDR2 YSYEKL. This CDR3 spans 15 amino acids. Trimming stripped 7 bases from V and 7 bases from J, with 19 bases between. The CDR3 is CASNSRGAYNGELFS. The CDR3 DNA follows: TGCGCCAGCAACAGCAGGGGGGCCTATAACGGGGAGCTGTTTTCT.

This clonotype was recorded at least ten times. The CDR3: CASSLAPSSNTGELFF. Here the CDR3 DNA reads TGTGCCAGCAGTTTAGCTCCTAGCTCGAACACCGGGGAGCTGTTTTTT. This sequence joins TRBV6-2 or TRBV6-3 and TRBJ2-2, with a possible D match to TRBD2 (5 bases). The germline V gene encodes CDR1 MNHEY and CDR2 SVGEGT. This CDR3 has 16 amino acids. V was cut by 4 bases and J by 0 bases, with 12 bases left in between.

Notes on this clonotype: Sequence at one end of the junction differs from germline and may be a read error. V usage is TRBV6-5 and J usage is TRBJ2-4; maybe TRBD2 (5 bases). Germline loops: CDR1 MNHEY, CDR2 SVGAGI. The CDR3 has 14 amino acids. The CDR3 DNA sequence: TGTGCCCGCAGTTTCACGGGGGCCAAAAACATTCAGTACTTC. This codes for CARSFTGAKNIQYF.

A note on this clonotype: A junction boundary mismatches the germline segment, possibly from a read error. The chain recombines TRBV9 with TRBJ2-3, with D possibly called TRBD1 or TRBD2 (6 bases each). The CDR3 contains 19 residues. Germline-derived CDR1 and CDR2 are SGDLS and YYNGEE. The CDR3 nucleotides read TGTGCCAGCAGCGCACAAGGGACGGGCGGGAACTTCAGGACAGATATGCAGTACTTT. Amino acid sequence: CASSAQGTGGNFRTDMQYF.

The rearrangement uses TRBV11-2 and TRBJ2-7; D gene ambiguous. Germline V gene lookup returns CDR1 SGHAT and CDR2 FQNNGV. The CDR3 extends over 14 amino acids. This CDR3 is CASSLDRAVYEQYV. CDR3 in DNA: TGTGCCAGCAGCTTAGATCGAGCAGTCTACGAACAGTACGTC.

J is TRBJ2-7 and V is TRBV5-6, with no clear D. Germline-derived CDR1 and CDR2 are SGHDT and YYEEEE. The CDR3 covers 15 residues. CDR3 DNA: TGTGTCAGCAGCTTGGCCGGCGGAGACACCTACGAGCAGTACGTC. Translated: CVSSLAGGDTYEQYV.

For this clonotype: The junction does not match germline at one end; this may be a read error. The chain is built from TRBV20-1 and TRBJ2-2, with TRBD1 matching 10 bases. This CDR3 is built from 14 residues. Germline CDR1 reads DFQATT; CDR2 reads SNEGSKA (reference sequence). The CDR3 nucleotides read TGCAGTGCTATACCGACAGGGGGCATCGGGGAGCTATTTTTT. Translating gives CSAIPTGGIGELFF.

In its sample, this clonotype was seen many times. The CDR3 loop reads CAWSPWSHTDTQYF. CDR3 sequence (DNA): TGTGCCTGGAGCCCCTGGTCCCACACAGATACGCAGTATTTT. The V gene is TRBV30, the J gene TRBJ2-3; D unclear. The CDR3 totals 14 residues. In germline, CDR1 is GTSNPN, CDR2 SVGIG (reference sequence). V dropped 3 bases and J dropped 2 bases, with 12 bases sitting between them.

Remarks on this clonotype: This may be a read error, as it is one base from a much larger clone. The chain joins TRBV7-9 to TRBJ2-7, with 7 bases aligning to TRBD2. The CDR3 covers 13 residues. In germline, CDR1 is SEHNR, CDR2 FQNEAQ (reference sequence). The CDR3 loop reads CASSRREKYVQYF. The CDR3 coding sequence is TGTGCCAGCAGCAGGCGGGAGAAATACGTGCAGTACTTC.

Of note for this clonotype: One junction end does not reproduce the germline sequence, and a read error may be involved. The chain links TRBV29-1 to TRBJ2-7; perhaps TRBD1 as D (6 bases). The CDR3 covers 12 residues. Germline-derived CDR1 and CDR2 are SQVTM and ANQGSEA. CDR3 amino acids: CSARDMSYEHYF. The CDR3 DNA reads TGCAGCGCCCGGGACATGTCCTACGAGCACTACTTC.

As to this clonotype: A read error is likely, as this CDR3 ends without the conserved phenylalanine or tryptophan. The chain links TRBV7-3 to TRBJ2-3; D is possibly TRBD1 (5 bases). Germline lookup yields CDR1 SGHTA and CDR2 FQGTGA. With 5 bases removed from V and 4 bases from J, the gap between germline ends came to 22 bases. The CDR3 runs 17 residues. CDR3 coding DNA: TGTGCCAGCAGCCAAGGACATGAGTTAAGAACCCCAGATACGCAGTATTAT. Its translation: CASSQGHELRTPDTQYY.

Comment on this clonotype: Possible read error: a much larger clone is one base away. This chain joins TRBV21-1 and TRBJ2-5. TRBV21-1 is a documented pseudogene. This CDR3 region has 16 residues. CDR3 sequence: CAGSKVGTRYQETQYF. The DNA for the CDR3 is TGTGCCGGCAGCAAAGTTGGCACGAGGTACCAAGAGACCCAGTACTTC.

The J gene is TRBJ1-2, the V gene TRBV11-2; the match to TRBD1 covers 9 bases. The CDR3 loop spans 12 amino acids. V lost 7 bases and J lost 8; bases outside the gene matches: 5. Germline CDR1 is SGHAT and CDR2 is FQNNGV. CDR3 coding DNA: TGTGCCAGCACCCGGACAGGGGAAGGCTACACCTTC. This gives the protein CASTRTGEGYTF.

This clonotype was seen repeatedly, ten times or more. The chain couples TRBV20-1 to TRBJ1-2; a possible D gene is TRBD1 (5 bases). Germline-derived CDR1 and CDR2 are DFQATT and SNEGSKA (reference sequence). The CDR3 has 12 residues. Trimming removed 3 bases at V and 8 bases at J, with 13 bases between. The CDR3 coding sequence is TGCAGTGCTAGCGACAGAGGACGAGGCTACACCTTC. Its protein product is CSASDRGRGYTF.

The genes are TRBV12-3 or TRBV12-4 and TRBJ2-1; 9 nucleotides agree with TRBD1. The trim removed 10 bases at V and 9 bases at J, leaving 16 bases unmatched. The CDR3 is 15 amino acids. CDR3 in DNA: TGTGCCATCAGCAAAACAGGGGGCTCATGGATTGAGCAGTTCTTC. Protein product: CAISKTGGSWIEQFF.

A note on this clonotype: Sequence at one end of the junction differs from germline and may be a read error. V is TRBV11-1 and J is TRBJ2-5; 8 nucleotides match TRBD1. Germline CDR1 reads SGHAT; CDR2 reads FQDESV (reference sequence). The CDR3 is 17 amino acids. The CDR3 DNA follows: TGTGCCAGCAGTTTAGGCGCCCTCAGGACAGGGCGAGAGACCCAGTACTTC. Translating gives CASSLGALRTGRETQYF.